Listed below are T cell receptor beta chains from one sample, sequenced in a study of blood T cell repertoires in COVID-19. Produced via immunoSEQ multiplex PCR; TCRdb's table is partial and in-frame only. The sample holds some 70,000 clones, about nine tenths seen once. The source material was peripheral blood. The receptors originated from a man in his forties or fifties with active COVID-19. Both conserved end residues are part of each CDR3.

CDR3 protein: CASSPGQIQETQYF
V gene: TRBV5-1
J gene: TRBJ2-5

CDR3 protein: CATRGHVYEQYF
V gene: TRBV24-1
J gene: TRBJ2-7

CDR3 protein: CASSLVGGINRQPQHF
V gene: TRBV7-2
J gene: TRBJ1-5

CDR3 protein: CASSPGTGGWSAKNIQYF
V gene: TRBV5-1
J gene: TRBJ2-4

CDR3 protein: CASSSRDSSLLAKNIQYF
V gene: TRBV3-1/TRBV3-2
J gene: TRBJ2-4

CDR3 protein: CASSSPQGAPEAFF
V gene: TRBV5-1
J gene: TRBJ1-1

CDR3 protein: CASSIYGTPNYYGYTF
V gene: TRBV19
J gene: TRBJ1-2

CDR3 protein: CATSDLSGGDYNEQFF
V gene: TRBV24-1
J gene: TRBJ2-1

CDR3 protein: CASSQGKGGTSGRNEQYF
V gene: TRBV3-1/TRBV3-2
J gene: TRBJ2-7

CDR3 protein: CASSLGSAGRSYNEQFF
V gene: TRBV11-2
J gene: TRBJ2-1

CDR3 protein: CASSEDTYYEQYF
V gene: TRBV2
J gene: TRBJ2-7

CDR3 protein: CASSLVGGNTGELFF
V gene: TRBV11-2
J gene: TRBJ2-2

CDR3 protein: CASSVGTVLDSYNSPLHF
V gene: TRBV9
J gene: TRBJ1-6

CDR3 protein: CASSQDWARASYEQYF
V gene: TRBV4-1
J gene: TRBJ2-7

CDR3 protein: CASSETGPSYEQYF
V gene: TRBV6-1
J gene: TRBJ2-7

CDR3 protein: CASSLKATGLGMNTEAFF
V gene: TRBV5-1
J gene: TRBJ1-1

CDR3 protein: CASSPTLAGPTDTQYF
V gene: TRBV27
J gene: TRBJ2-3

CDR3 protein: CATSDTDRVNEQYF
V gene: TRBV24-1
J gene: TRBJ2-7

CDR3 protein: CASSLGGNTGELFF
V gene: TRBV7-2
J gene: TRBJ2-2

CDR3 protein: CASSLARRRGGGTDTQYF
V gene: TRBV7-8
J gene: TRBJ2-3

CDR3 protein: CASSIQTGSHGYTF
V gene: TRBV5-1
J gene: TRBJ1-2

CDR3 protein: CASSRAGELWTQYF
V gene: TRBV2
J gene: TRBJ2-5

CDR3 protein: CATSALAGVGTDTQYF
V gene: TRBV24-1
J gene: TRBJ2-3

CDR3 protein: CATSEGGTGYQETQYF
V gene: TRBV24-1
J gene: TRBJ2-5

CDR3 protein: CASSQDRIEQFF
V gene: TRBV6-2/TRBV6-3
J gene: TRBJ2-1

CDR3 protein: CASPPGLNQPQHF
V gene: TRBV23-1
J gene: TRBJ1-5

CDR3 protein: CASSSLGQNYEQYF
V gene: TRBV5-5
J gene: TRBJ2-7

CDR3 protein: CASSPPVGVHEQYF
V gene: TRBV18
J gene: TRBJ2-7

CDR3 protein: CASSIAGGPRDTQYF
V gene: TRBV19
J gene: TRBJ2-3

CDR3 protein: CASSAGVGDTQYF
V gene: TRBV18
J gene: TRBJ2-3

CDR3 protein: CASRPPGGTEAFF
V gene: TRBV7-9
J gene: TRBJ1-1

CDR3 protein: CASRLDRGSYNSPLHF
V gene: TRBV7-2
J gene: TRBJ1-6

CDR3 protein: CASRPPGGHYGYTF
V gene: TRBV28
J gene: TRBJ1-2

CDR3 protein: CASSPRGGSQSSYGYTF
V gene: TRBV28
J gene: TRBJ1-2

CDR3 protein: CASSRVSGTYNEQFF
V gene: TRBV7-2
J gene: TRBJ2-1

CDR3 protein: CASSPLSDRVNYGYTF
V gene: TRBV18
J gene: TRBJ1-2

CDR3 protein: CATRQGYEQYF
V gene: TRBV6-6
J gene: TRBJ2-7

CDR3 protein: CASSLAPPGLAGAEQFF
V gene: TRBV5-1
J gene: TRBJ2-1

CDR3 protein: CASSPGDTGGGAFF
V gene: TRBV18
J gene: TRBJ1-1

CDR3 protein: CASSYTSGGAGELFF
V gene: TRBV6-5
J gene: TRBJ2-2

CDR3 protein: CASSLTHLPRTSGSADTQYF
V gene: TRBV3-1/TRBV3-2
J gene: TRBJ2-3

CDR3 protein: CASSPSYRVQETQYF
V gene: TRBV27
J gene: TRBJ2-5

CDR3 protein: CASRLAIRDSTTHTDTQYF
V gene: TRBV5-1
J gene: TRBJ2-3

CDR3 protein: CASSYWGGDTEAFF
V gene: TRBV6-5
J gene: TRBJ1-1

CDR3 protein: CASSLYQRGADTQYF
V gene: TRBV7-3
J gene: TRBJ2-3

CDR3 protein: CASSPEQGDTQYF
V gene: TRBV19
J gene: TRBJ2-3

CDR3 protein: CASSIFHRNSPLHF
V gene: TRBV19
J gene: TRBJ1-6

CDR3 protein: CASSQGGSYSNQPQHF
V gene: TRBV3-1/TRBV3-2
J gene: TRBJ1-5

CDR3 protein: CASSLGQGRPQHF
V gene: TRBV7-7
J gene: TRBJ1-5

CDR3 protein: CASSPLGSGVSYEQYF
V gene: TRBV5-1
J gene: TRBJ2-7

CDR3 protein: CASGGGLYNEQFF
V gene: TRBV24-1
J gene: TRBJ2-1